One TCR beta chain is described in this entry. Trimming left V 5 bases short and J 2 bases short, with 13 bases between. The CDR3 spans 16 residues. Germline values: CDR1 MNHEY, CDR2 SVGAGI. The time point denotes: patch test 1, 2 weeks after DPC sensitization. The treatment here: therapeutic diphenylcyclopropenone sensitization with weekly scalp DPC. The data derive from a study of human T cells and chemical hapten exposure. TCRdb itself ran the RACE reads through MiXCR, one entry per CDR3 protein. This sample has around 300,000 distinct CDR3 sequences; around 7% occur once, and the top ten carry 7.5% to 8.5%.

The input for sequencing was whole blood, taken in connection with sensitization to the hapten diphenylcyclopropenone (DPC). The TCR sequence derives from a woman between 18 and 29 years old with alopecia areata. Some clones in this sample may be carry-over from other donors' samples. The chain joins TRBV6-5 to TRBJ1-6, with no clear D. The CDR3 reads CASSPTQEAYNSPLHF. In DNA, the CDR3 is TGTGCCAGCAGTCCTACCCAGGAAGCCTATAATTCACCCCTCCACTTT.